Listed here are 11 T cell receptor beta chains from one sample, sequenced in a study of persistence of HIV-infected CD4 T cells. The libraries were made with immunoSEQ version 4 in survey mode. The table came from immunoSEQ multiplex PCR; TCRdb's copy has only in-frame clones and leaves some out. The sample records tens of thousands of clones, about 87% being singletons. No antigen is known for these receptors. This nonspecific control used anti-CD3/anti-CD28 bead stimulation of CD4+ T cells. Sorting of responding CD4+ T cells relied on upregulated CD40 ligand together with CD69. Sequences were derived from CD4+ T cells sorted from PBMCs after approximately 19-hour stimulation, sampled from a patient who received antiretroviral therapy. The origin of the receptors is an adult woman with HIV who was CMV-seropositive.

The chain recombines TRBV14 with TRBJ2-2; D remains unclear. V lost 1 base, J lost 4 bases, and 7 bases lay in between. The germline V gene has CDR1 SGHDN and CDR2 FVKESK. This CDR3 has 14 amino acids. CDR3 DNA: TGTGCCAGCAGCCAAGTGGGGTCCACCGGGGAGCTGTTTTTT. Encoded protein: CASSQVGSTGELFF.

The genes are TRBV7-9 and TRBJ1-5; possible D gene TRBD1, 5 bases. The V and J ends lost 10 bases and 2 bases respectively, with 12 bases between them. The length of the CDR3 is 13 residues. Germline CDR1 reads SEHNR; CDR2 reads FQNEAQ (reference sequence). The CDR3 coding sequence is TGTGCCACCAATCGGGACGGCAATCAGCCCCAGCATTTT. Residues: CATNRDGNQPQHF. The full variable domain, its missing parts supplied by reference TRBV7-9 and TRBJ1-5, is DTGVSQNPRHKITKRGQNVTFRCDPISEHNRLYWYRQTLGQGPEFLTYFQNEAQLEKSRLLSDRFSAERPKGSFSTLEIQRTEQGDSAMYLCATNRDGNQPQHFGDGTRLSIL.

DNA for the CDR3: TGTGCCAGCAGGTTGGGACTAGCGGATGAGCAGTTCTTC. It encodes CASRLGLADEQFF. V usage is TRBV6-6 and J usage is TRBJ2-1; 11 nucleotides agree with TRBD2. V gave up 6 bases and J gave up 8 bases; unmatched junction bases: 3. The CDR3 length is 13 residues. CDR1 and CDR2 from the germline V gene are MNHNY and SVGAGI (reference sequence).

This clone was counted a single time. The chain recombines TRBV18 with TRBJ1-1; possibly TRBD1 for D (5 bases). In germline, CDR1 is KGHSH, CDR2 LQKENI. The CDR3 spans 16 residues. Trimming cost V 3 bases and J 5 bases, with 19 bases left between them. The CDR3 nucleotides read TGTGCCAGCTCACCTTCAATAGGGACGGCCCGGACTGAAGCTTTCTTT. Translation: CASSPSIGTARTEAFF.

This chain's CDR3 is CASSLLAGGRETQYF. The CDR3 nucleotides are TGCGCCAGCAGCTTGCTAGCGGGGGGTCGGGAGACCCAGTACTTC. The gene calls are TRBV5-1 and TRBJ2-5, with TRBD2 matching over 11 bases. The V and J ends lost 1 base and 5 bases, in that order; junction bases with no gene match: 4. The CDR3 sequence is 15 residues long. Per germline, CDR1 SGHRS and CDR2 YFSETQ.

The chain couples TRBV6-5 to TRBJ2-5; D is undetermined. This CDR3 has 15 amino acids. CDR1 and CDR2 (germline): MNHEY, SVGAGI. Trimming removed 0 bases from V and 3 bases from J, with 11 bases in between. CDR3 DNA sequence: TGTGCCAGCAGTTACTCCTGGACCGATAAAGAGACCCAGTACTTC. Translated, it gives CASSYSWTDKETQYF.

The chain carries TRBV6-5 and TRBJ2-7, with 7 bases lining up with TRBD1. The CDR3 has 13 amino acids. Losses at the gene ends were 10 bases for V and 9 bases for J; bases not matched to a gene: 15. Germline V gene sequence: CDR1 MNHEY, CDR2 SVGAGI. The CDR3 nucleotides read TGTGCCACGCAACGACAGGGCCCCTTGGGGCAGTACGTC. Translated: CATQRQGPLGQYV.

The DNA of the CDR3 is TGTGCCAGCAGCTTAGAGCCCCAGGGTTTGAACACTGAAGCTTTCTTT. This translates into CASSLEPQGLNTEAFF. The V gene is TRBV7-6, the J gene TRBJ1-1; D is perhaps TRBD1 (5 bases). Germline lookup yields CDR1 SGHVS and CDR2 FNYEAQ. V lost 1 base to trimming and J lost 0 bases, with 12 bases between them. The CDR3 has 16 amino acids.

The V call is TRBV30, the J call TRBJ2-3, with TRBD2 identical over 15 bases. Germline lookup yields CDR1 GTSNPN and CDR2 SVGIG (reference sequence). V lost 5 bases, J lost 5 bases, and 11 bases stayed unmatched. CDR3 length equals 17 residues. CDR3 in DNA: TGTGCCTGGGCCGGTGGGACTAGCGGGGGGTTCAGAGATACGCAGTATTTT. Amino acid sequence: CAWAGGTSGGFRDTQYF. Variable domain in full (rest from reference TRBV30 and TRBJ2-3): SQTIHQWPATLVQPVGSPLSLECTVEGTSNPNLYWYRQAAGRGLQLLFYSVGIGQISSEVPQNLSASRPQDRQFILSSKKLLLSDSGFYLCAWAGGTSGGFRDTQYFGPGTRLTVL.

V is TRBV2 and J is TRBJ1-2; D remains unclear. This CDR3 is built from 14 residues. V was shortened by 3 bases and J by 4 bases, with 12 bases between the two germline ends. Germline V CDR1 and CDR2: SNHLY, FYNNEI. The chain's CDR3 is CASSERFNGYGYTF. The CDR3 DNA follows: TGTGCCAGCAGTGAGAGGTTCAATGGCTATGGCTACACCTTC.

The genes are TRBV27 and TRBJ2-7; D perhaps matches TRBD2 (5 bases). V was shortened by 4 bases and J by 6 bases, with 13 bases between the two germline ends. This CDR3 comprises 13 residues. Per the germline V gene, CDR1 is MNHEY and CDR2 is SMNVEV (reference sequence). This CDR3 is CASSSTKRSEQYV. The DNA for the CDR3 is TGTGCCAGCAGTTCAACGAAGCGGAGCGAGCAGTACGTC.